Presented here are 25 T cell receptor beta chains from one specimen sequenced in a study of cytomegalovirus exposure and HLA in healthy donors. The PCR used 60 Vbeta and 13 Jbeta primers. Assay used: immunoSEQ multiplex PCR; TCRdb lists only in-frame clones, some missing. The sample consists of fewer than 250,000 clones, 79% of them appearing once. Sequencing was performed on PBMCs. The receptor source for this set is a woman aged 18-30 years in good health and CMV-seronegative.

The chain employs TRBV6-1 and TRBJ2-3, with a possible D match to TRBD2 (6 bases). Trimming removed 2 bases from V and 6 bases from J, with 18 bases in between. The germline gives CDR1 MNHNS, CDR2 SASEGT. CDR3 length: 16 amino acids. The CDR3 is CASSEWEALAADTQYF. For the CDR3, the DNA is TGTGCCAGCAGTGAATGGGAGGCGTTAGCAGCGGATACGCAGTATTTT.

The chain employs TRBV7-9 and TRBJ2-7; TRBD1 matches 8 bases. Germline CDR1 SEHNR, CDR2 FQNEAQ (reference sequence). J was trimmed by 6 bases and V by 1 base; bases with no gene match: 11. This CDR3 comprises 16 residues. The CDR3: CASSLESIRGLGEQYF. The CDR3 DNA reads TGTGCCAGCAGCTTAGAGTCCATCAGGGGGCTTGGCGAGCAGTACTTC.

The rearrangement joins TRBV18 to TRBJ1-1; D gene uncertain. The ends were cut back, 6 bases at V and 2 bases at J, with 7 bases in the middle. CDR1 and CDR2 from the germline V gene are KGHSH and LQKENI. The CDR3 has 12 amino acids. As DNA, the CDR3 is TGTGCCAGCTCGCAGATAAACACTGAAGCTTTCTTT. This codes for CASSQINTEAFF.

This chain joins TRBV5-1 and TRBJ1-2; the D is unclear. Between the trimmed V and J ends, which lost 0 bases and 7 bases, there was a span of 13 bases. The CDR3 is 14 amino acids. The germline V gene has CDR1 SGHRS and CDR2 YFSETQ. CDR3 nucleotide sequence: TGCGCCAGCAGCTTGGAGCCTGCGGAGTTTGGCTACACCTTC. Protein product: CASSLEPAEFGYTF.

The V and J genes are TRBV6-5 and TRBJ2-7; D perhaps matches TRBD2 (6 bases). Germline V gene data show CDR1 as MNHEY and CDR2 as SVGAGI. Between the trimmed V and J ends, which lost 2 bases and 0 bases, there was a span of 14 bases. The CDR3 is 16 amino acids. CDR3 loop: CASSYAPDGSSYEQYF. CDR3 in DNA: TGTGCCAGCAGTTACGCCCCGGACGGGAGCTCCTACGAGCAGTACTTC.

This chain's CDR3 is CASSEGGIETQYF. DNA for the CDR3: TGTGCCAGCAGTGAAGGGGGCATAGAGACCCAGTACTTC. The chain is built from TRBV2 and TRBJ2-5, with D possibly being TRBD1 (5 bases). Germline CDR1 reads SNHLY; CDR2 reads FYNNEI. CDR3 length: 13 residues. V was clipped by 1 base and J by 4 bases, with 7 bases between them.

This clone came up once. The chain has TRBV11-3 and TRBJ2-7, with 12 bases aligning to TRBD1. The CDR3 extends over 14 amino acids. V shed 3 bases, J shed 7 bases, and the junction held 4 bases outside the gene matches. Germline lookup yields CDR1 SGHNT and CDR2 YENEEA. For the CDR3, the DNA is TGTGCCAGCAGCTTGGGACAGGGGGCCAATGAGCAGTACTTC. Translated: CASSLGQGANEQYF.

The chain combines TRBV5-4 with TRBJ1-3; D possibly corresponds to TRBD1 (6 bases). The V end was cut by 3 bases, the J end by 0 bases, with 10 bases between. There are 15 residues in the CDR3. Germline V lookup: CDR1 SGHNT, CDR2 YYREEE (reference sequence). This CDR3 is CASSSLGASGNTIYF. DNA of the CDR3: TGTGCCAGCAGCTCGCTGGGGGCCTCTGGAAACACCATATATTTT.

This clone was detected only once. Relative to the germline gene, one junction end is altered; a read error may explain this. V usage is TRBV7-9 and J usage is TRBJ1-2; TRBD1 is a possible D gene (5 bases). Germline V gene data show CDR1 as SEHNR and CDR2 as FQNEAQ (reference sequence). The CDR3 length is 11 residues. The CDR3: CASSLGGGVAF. The CDR3 DNA sequence: TGTGCCAGCAGCTTAGGGGGGGGAGTTGCCTTC. The full variable domain, in which reference TRBV7-9 and TRBJ1-2 provide the parts outside the CDR3, is DTGVSQNPRHKITKRGQNVTFRCDPISEHNRLYWYRQTLGQGPEFLTYFQNEAQLEKSRLLSDRFSAERPKGSFSTLEIQRTEQGDSAMYLCASSLGGGVAFGSGTRLTVV.

The chain couples TRBV6-6 to TRBJ2-7; TRBD1 matches at 7 bases. The CDR3 totals 14 residues. V dropped 6 bases and J dropped 1; count of bases not matched to a gene: 6. Germline V lookup: CDR1 MNHNY, CDR2 SVGAGI (reference sequence). The CDR3 protein is CASSSRDSSYEQYF. The CDR3 DNA follows: TGTGCCAGCAGCTCCCGGGACAGTTCCTACGAGCAGTACTTC.

This clone was seen once. The chain uses TRBV6-5 and TRBJ1-4; TRBD1 aligns across 7 bases. J lost 6 bases, V lost 7 bases, and 8 bases had no gene match. Germline CDR1 and CDR2: MNHEY and SVGAGI. The CDR3 is 14 amino acids. The CDR3 region has the DNA TGTGCCAGCAAAAGACAGGGAAGGGATGAAAAACTGTTTTTT. Amino acid sequence: CASKRQGRDEKLFF.

This rearrangement joins TRBV13 to TRBJ2-2, with 10 nucleotides matching TRBD2. Germline lookup yields CDR1 PRHDT and CDR2 FYEKMQ (reference sequence). The V segment lost 5 bases and the J segment 4 bases; nucleotides outside the gene matches: 4. The CDR3 covers 15 residues. The CDR3 reads CASSSGGAPTGELFF. The CDR3 DNA sequence: TGTGCCAGCAGCAGCGGGGGGGCCCCCACCGGGGAGCTGTTTTTT.

The V gene is TRBV7-7, the J gene TRBJ2-2; 10 bases line up with TRBD1. From germline, CDR1 is SSHAT and CDR2 FNYEAQ (reference sequence). The CDR3 is made up of 15 amino acids. V was pared by 10 bases and J by 3 bases, with 8 bases of the junction left unmatched. The CDR3: CAINKDRGDTGELFF. DNA for the CDR3: TGTGCCATCAACAAGGACAGGGGGGACACCGGGGAGCTGTTTTTT.

This clone was counted only a few times. The chain recombines TRBV29-1 with TRBJ1-1; 7 nucleotides align to TRBD1. The V and J ends lost 3 bases and 4 bases, in that order; junction bases with no gene match: 8. Germline V lookup: CDR1 SQVTM, CDR2 ANQGSEA. This CDR3 comprises 14 residues. CDR3 nucleotide sequence: TGCAGCGTTGAGAACAGGGGTGGTTCCACTGAAGCTTTCTTT. Its protein is CSVENRGGSTEAFF.

The chain is built from TRBV30 and TRBJ1-5, with TRBD1 matching over 8 bases. CDR1 and CDR2 (germline): GTSNPN, SVGIG (reference sequence). J gave up 8 bases and V 4 bases, and 7 bases lay outside the gene matches. CDR3 length: 13 residues. The CDR3 coding sequence is TGTGCCTGGACCCAGGGGGCCATCAAGCCCCAGCATTTT. It codes for CAWTQGAIKPQHF.

The V gene is TRBV28, the J gene TRBJ2-1; TRBD2 might be the D (7 bases). Germline lookup yields CDR1 MDHEN and CDR2 SYDVKM. Trimming cost V 5 bases and J 7 bases, with 24 bases left between them. CDR3 length: 17 residues. CDR3 region: CASSPPAGTKGGNEQFF. CDR3 coding DNA: TGTGCCAGCAGTCCCCCTGCCGGGACCAAGGGGGGGAATGAGCAGTTCTTC.

Only one count was recorded for this clone. The rearrangement uses TRBV5-1 and TRBJ1-2; D is perhaps TRBD1 (5 bases). CDR1 and CDR2 (germline): SGHRS, YFSETQ. The CDR3 consists of 15 residues. Trimming took 4 bases from V and 0 from J, leaving 13 bases between them. CDR3 sequence: CASSLGLTANYGYTF. The CDR3 DNA reads as TGCGCCAGCAGCCTGGGACTTACTGCTAACTATGGCTACACCTTC. Supplemented by reference TRBV5-1 and TRBJ1-2, the full variable domain reads KAGVTQTPRYLIKTRGQQVTLSCSPISGHRSVSWYQQTPGQGLQFLFEYFSETQRNKGNFPGRFSGRQFSNSRSEMNVSTLELGDSALYLCASSLGLTANYGYTFGSGTRLTVV.

The chain links TRBV28 to TRBJ2-5, with 7 bases that match TRBD1. The CDR3 sequence is 15 residues long. Germline lookup yields CDR1 MDHEN and CDR2 SYDVKM. V gave up 3 bases and J gave up 4 bases; unmatched junction bases: 8. CDR3 DNA: TGTGCCAGCAGTTTGGAAGGGGGCCGTGGAGAGACCCAGTACTTC. Translating gives CASSLEGGRGETQYF.

The chain is built from TRBV6-6 and TRBJ1-1; D gene uncertain. The CDR3 runs 13 residues. Germline-derived CDR1 and CDR2 are MNHNY and SVGAGI (reference sequence). The ends were cut back, 6 bases at V and 4 bases at J, with 12 bases in the middle. The CDR3 sequence is CASRERVTTEAFF. In DNA, the CDR3 is TGTGCCAGCAGAGAACGCGTAACCACTGAAGCTTTCTTT.

The chain uses TRBV4-1 and TRBJ1-1, with 12 bases fitting TRBD1. Germline V lookup: CDR1 MGHRA, CDR2 YSYEKL. Germline trimming cut 3 bases from V and 6 bases from J; bases unmatched to any gene: 5. CDR3 length equals 15 residues. The CDR3 loop is CASSHPGQGASEAFF. CDR3 sequence (DNA): TGCGCCAGCAGCCACCCGGGACAGGGGGCCTCTGAAGCTTTCTTT.

Concerning this clone: This sample includes further DNA sequences coding for the same CDR3. The rearrangement links TRBV28 to TRBJ2-5; 9 bases line up with TRBD2. Germline CDR1 and CDR2: MDHEN and SYDVKM. This CDR3 is 12 amino acids long. After removal of 8 bases from V and 3 bases from J, the junction contained 1 base not matched to a gene. CDR3 coding DNA: TGTGCCAGCTCTAGCGGGAAAGAGACCCAGTACTTC. Protein: CASSSGKETQYF.

This clone was seen just once. The V call is TRBV6-6, the J call TRBJ2-7; 7 nucleotides line up with TRBD1. Germline lookup yields CDR1 MNHNY and CDR2 SVGAGI (reference sequence). Trimming removed 2 bases from V and 5 bases from J; junction bases left unmatched: 12. CDR3 length equals 16 residues. In DNA form, the CDR3 reads TGTGCCAGCAGTTACCCGTGGATGGGACAGCCAAACGAGCAGTACTTC. Translation gives CASSYPWMGQPNEQYF.

This rearrangement joins TRBV10-3 to TRBJ1-1; perhaps TRBD1 as D (5 bases). From germline, CDR1 is ENHRY and CDR2 SYGVKD. The germline V and J ends were trimmed by 0 bases and 3 bases, with 11 bases remaining between them. The CDR3 sequence is 15 residues long. The CDR3 coding sequence is TGTGCCATCAGTGAGTCGGGAGGGGTTGACACTGAAGCTTTCTTT. Protein sequence: CAISESGGVDTEAFF.

The CDR3 protein is CASSDRAINTEAFF. The CDR3 bases are TGTGCCAGCAGTGACAGGGCTATTAACACTGAAGCTTTCTTT. The chain combines TRBV5-5 with TRBJ1-1, with 7 bases lining up with TRBD1. The germline V gene encodes CDR1 SGHKS and CDR2 YYEKEE (reference sequence). After removal of 5 bases from V and 2 bases from J, the junction contained 6 bases not matched to a gene. The CDR3 consists of 14 residues.

The chain employs TRBV5-4 and TRBJ1-2; 10 nucleotides align to TRBD1. CDR1 is SGHNT, CDR2 YYREEE, per germline (reference sequence). The CDR3 extends over 16 amino acids. With V trimmed by 0 bases and J by 4 bases, 6 bases remained unmatched. For the CDR3, the DNA is TGTGCCAGCAGCTTGGGGACAGGGGGATCGAGCTATGGCTACACCTTC. Protein: CASSLGTGGSSYGYTF.